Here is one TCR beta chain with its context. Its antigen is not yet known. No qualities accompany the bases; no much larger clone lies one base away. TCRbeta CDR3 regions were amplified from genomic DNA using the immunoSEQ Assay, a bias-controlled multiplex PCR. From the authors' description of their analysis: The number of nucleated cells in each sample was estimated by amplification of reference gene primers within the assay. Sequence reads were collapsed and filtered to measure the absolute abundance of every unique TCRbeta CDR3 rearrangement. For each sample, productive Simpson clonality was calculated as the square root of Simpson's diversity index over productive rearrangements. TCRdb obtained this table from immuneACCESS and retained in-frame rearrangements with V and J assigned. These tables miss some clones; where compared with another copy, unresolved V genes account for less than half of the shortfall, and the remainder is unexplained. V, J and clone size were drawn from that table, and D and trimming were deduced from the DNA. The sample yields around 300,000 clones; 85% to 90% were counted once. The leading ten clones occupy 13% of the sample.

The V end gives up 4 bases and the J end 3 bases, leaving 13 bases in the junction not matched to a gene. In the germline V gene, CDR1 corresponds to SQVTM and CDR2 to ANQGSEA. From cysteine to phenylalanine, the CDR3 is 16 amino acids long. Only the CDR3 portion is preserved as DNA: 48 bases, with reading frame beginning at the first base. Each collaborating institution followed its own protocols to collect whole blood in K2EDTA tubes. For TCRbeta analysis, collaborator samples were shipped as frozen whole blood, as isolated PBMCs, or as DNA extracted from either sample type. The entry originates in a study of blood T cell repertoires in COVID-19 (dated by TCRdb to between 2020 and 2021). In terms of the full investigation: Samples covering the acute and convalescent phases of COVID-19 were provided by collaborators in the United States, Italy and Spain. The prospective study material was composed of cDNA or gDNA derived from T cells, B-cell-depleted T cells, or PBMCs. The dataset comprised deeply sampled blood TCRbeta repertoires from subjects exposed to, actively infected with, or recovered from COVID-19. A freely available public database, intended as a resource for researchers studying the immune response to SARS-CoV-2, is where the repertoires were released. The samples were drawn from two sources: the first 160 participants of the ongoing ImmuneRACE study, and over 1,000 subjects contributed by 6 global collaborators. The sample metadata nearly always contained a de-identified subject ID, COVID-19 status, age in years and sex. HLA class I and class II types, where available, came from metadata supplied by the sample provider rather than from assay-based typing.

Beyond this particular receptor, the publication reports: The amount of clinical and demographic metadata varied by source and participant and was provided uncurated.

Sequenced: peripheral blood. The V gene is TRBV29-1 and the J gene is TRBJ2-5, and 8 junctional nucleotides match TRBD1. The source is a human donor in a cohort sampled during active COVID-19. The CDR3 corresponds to CSVGVPRTGTKETQYF. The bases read TGCAGCGTTGGGGTCCCCAGGACAGGGACAAAAGAGACCCAGTACTTC.